A single TCR beta chain is shown here with its context. Its specificity is not known. These data originate in a study of T cells in localized non-small cell lung cancer. Study findings and constraints: A median of approximately 54 clones ranked among the top 100 in tumor appeared in adjacent lung.

Assay: immunoSEQ multiplex PCR; the TCRdb copy retains only in-frame clones and omits some. The top ten hold 3.5% to 4% of the sample, which has roughly 7,000 clones, more than 40% seen once. Germline loops: CDR1 SGHNT, CDR2 YENEEA. Losses at the gene ends were 3 bases for V and 2 bases for J; bases not matched to a gene: 5. CDR3 length equals 15 residues. The sequencing here drew on lymph node tissue, taken before any cancer treatment. The chain is built from TRBV11-3 and TRBJ2-5; TRBD2 aligns across 8 bases. This TCR was recovered from a man aged 35 to 70 with stage I lung adenocarcinoma. CDR3 in amino acids: CASSLASGPQETQYF. The CDR3, as DNA: TGTGCCAGCAGCTTGGCTAGCGGGCCGCAAGAGACCCAGTACTTC.